This entry lists 26 T cell receptor beta chains sequenced from one sample in a study of blood T cell repertoires in COVID-19. The protocol was immunoSEQ multiplex PCR, while the TCRdb copy is restricted to in-frame clones and leaves out a portion. The sample contains about 220,000 clones, roughly 80% of which appear only once. Sequencing input: PBMCs or T cells enriched from blood (not recorded which). These receptors came from a woman aged 45-65 years who had been exposed to COVID-19.

The chain links TRBV4-2 to TRBJ1-1; 9 bases line up with TRBD1. V lost 4 bases, J lost 11 bases, and 14 bases stayed unmatched. This CDR3 comprises 15 residues. Germline CDR1 is LGHNA and CDR2 is YNFKEQ. The CDR3 loop reads CASSRGDREAVGAFF. In DNA form, the CDR3 reads TGTGCCAGCAGCCGGGGGGACAGGGAGGCTGTTGGGGCTTTCTTT.

V is TRBV5-5 and J is TRBJ1-1; tentatively, D is TRBD1 (5 bases). The V end lost 0 bases, the J end lost 0 bases, and 9 bases lay between the germline ends. Germline CDR1 is SGHKS and CDR2 is YYEKEE (reference sequence). The CDR3 runs 15 residues. CDR3 region: CASSLGGLLNTEAFF. The CDR3 coding sequence is TGTGCCAGCAGCTTGGGGGGACTGCTGAACACTGAAGCTTTCTTT.

This chain uses TRBV29-1 with TRBJ1-3; D is unclear. From germline, CDR1 is SQVTM and CDR2 ANQGSEA. Trimming removed 6 bases at V and 1 base at J, with 4 bases between. CDR3 length equals 11 residues. The CDR3 protein is CSVSSGNTIYF. The CDR3 DNA sequence: TGCAGCGTATCTTCTGGAAACACCATATATTTT. Drawing the rest from reference TRBV29-1 and TRBJ1-3, the complete variable domain is SAVISQKPSRDICQRGTSLTIQCQVDSQVTMMFWYRQQPGQSLTLIATANQGSEATYESGFVIDKFPISRPNLTFSTLTVSNMSPEDSSIYLCSVSSGNTIYFGEGSWLTVV.

V usage is TRBV14 and J usage is TRBJ2-3; TRBD2 matches at 9 bases. Germline loops: CDR1 SGHDN, CDR2 FVKESK. This CDR3 contains 16 residues. V shed 4 bases and J 6 bases; nucleotides not matched to a gene: 11. CDR3 in amino acids: CASSRASSGVKDTQYF. For the CDR3, the DNA is TGTGCCAGCAGCCGAGCATCTAGCGGGGTAAAGGATACGCAGTATTTT. The entire variable domain, with the rest obtained from reference TRBV14 and TRBJ2-3, is as follows: EAGVTQFPSHSVIEKGQTVTLRCDPISGHDNLYWYRRVMGKEIKFLLHFVKESKQDESGMPNNRFLAERTGGTYSTLKVQPAELEDSGVYFCASSRASSGVKDTQYFGPGTRLTVL.

This sequence joins TRBV12-3 or TRBV12-4 and TRBJ1-6; D unresolved. This CDR3 spans 13 amino acids. Trimming stripped 3 bases from V and 10 bases from J, with 10 bases between. The CDR3 here is CASSFSGQSPLHF. The CDR3 DNA sequence: TGTGCCAGCAGTTTCAGCGGGCAGTCACCCCTCCACTTT.

The rearrangement uses TRBV19 and TRBJ2-7; D perhaps matches TRBD1 (6 bases). This CDR3 contains 17 residues. Between the trimmed V and J ends, which lost 5 bases and 0 bases, there was a span of 20 bases. Germline CDR1 reads LNHDA; CDR2 reads SQIVND (reference sequence). CDR3 in amino acids: CASSVSGMGAPSYEQYF. CDR3 nucleotides: TGTGCCAGTAGTGTCTCCGGGATGGGGGCTCCCTCCTACGAGCAGTACTTC.

This rearrangement joins TRBV2 to TRBJ2-1; TRBD2 aligns across 10 bases. The CDR3 is made up of 15 amino acids. The germline V gene has CDR1 SNHLY and CDR2 FYNNEI. V shed 8 bases and J 8 bases; nucleotides not matched to a gene: 12. CDR3 protein: CASGVDVAGGHEQFF. In DNA, the CDR3 is TGTGCCAGCGGGGTTGATGTAGCGGGGGGTCATGAGCAGTTCTTC.

This clone appeared a few times. The same CDR3 also results from other DNA sequences found in this sample. DNA of the CDR3: TGTGCCAGCAGTGTGGCGGGTGGCTCCTACAATGAGCAGTTCTTC. Translation: CASSVAGGSYNEQFF. The J gene is TRBJ2-1, the V gene TRBV6-4; D possibly corresponds to TRBD2 (5 bases). Trimming pared 4 bases from V and 0 bases from J, leaving 10 bases between. CDR1 and CDR2 from the germline V gene are MRHNA and SNTAGT. The CDR3 loop spans 15 amino acids.

This clone was recorded a few times. V is TRBV19 and J is TRBJ1-1; 10 bases map to TRBD1. Germline V lookup: CDR1 LNHDA, CDR2 SQIVND (reference sequence). This CDR3 is 13 amino acids long. With 3 bases clipped from V and 7 bases from J, the junction kept 2 bases outside the gene matches. The CDR3 spells CASSMTGGGEAFF. In DNA form, the CDR3 reads TGTGCCAGTAGTATGACAGGGGGCGGTGAAGCTTTCTTT.

The J gene is TRBJ2-5, the V gene TRBV7-8, with 8 bases aligning to TRBD2. V trimming: 3 bases; J trimming: 3 bases; junction bases outside the gene matches: 3. CDR3 length: 14 amino acids. Germline CDR1 reads SGHVS; CDR2 reads FQNEAQ. This chain's CDR3 is CASSLISGEETQYF. CDR3 bases: TGTGCCAGCAGCTTGATTAGCGGGGAAGAGACCCAGTACTTC.

The chain joins TRBV7-9 to TRBJ2-2, with 7 bases fitting TRBD2. This CDR3 comprises 16 residues. V gave up 2 bases and J gave up 1 base; unmatched junction bases: 4. CDR1 SEHNR and CDR2 FQNEAQ come from the germline V gene (reference sequence). The CDR3 loop is CASSLRVAGNTGELFF. The CDR3 DNA is TGTGCCAGCAGCTTAAGGGTAGCGGGGAACACCGGGGAGCTGTTTTTT.

This clone was observed once. The chain carries TRBV5-4 and TRBJ2-2, with 9 bases identical to TRBD1. CDR3 length: 16 amino acids. Losses at the gene ends were 7 bases for V and 3 bases for J; bases not matched to a gene: 10. Looked up from germline, CDR1 is SGHNT and CDR2 is YYREEE (reference sequence). The CDR3 protein is CASSQGAPGDTGELFF. As DNA, the CDR3 is TGTGCCAGCTCACAGGGGGCGCCGGGTGACACCGGGGAGCTGTTTTTT.

J is TRBJ1-1 and V is TRBV29-1; a possible D gene is TRBD1 (6 bases). CDR3 length: 13 amino acids. Trimming shortened V by 0 bases and J by 3 bases, and 8 bases separated the two germline ends. Germline lookup yields CDR1 SQVTM and CDR2 ANQGSEA. CDR3 bases: TGCAGCGTTGAAGAGGACAGTTACACTGAAGCTTTCTTT. This gives the protein CSVEEDSYTEAFF.

J is TRBJ2-2 and V is TRBV4-3; D is perhaps TRBD2 (7 bases). Germline CDR1 and CDR2: LGHNA and YSLEER. The CDR3 has 16 residues. V lost 1 base and J lost 4, with 13 bases in between. Here the CDR3 DNA reads TGCGCCAGCAGCCAAGGAGGACGGGGGGCCACCGGGGAGCTGTTTTTT. Protein product: CASSQGGRGATGELFF.

This chain joins TRBV9 and TRBJ1-6; D unclear. Trimming stripped 1 base from V and 4 bases from J, with 6 bases between. From germline, CDR1 is SGDLS and CDR2 YYNGEE. The CDR3 sequence is 14 residues long. DNA for the CDR3: TGTGCCAGCAGCGTAAACTTTTATAATTCACCCCTCCACTTT. This gives the protein CASSVNFYNSPLHF.

The J gene is TRBJ1-1, the V gene TRBV28; no definite D call. There are 15 residues in the CDR3. Germline V CDR1 and CDR2: MDHEN, SYDVKM. Trimming removed 3 bases from V and 8 bases from J, with 19 bases in between. CDR3 sequence: CASSLVGRTAREAFF. The CDR3 DNA sequence: TGTGCCAGCAGTTTGGTCGGCCGAACAGCCCGGGAAGCTTTCTTT.

Notes on this clone: Possible read error: a much larger clone is one base away. The chain links TRBV28 to TRBJ1-1; D may be TRBD1 (5 bases). V dropped 5 bases and J dropped 4 bases, with 5 bases sitting between them. Per the germline V gene, CDR1 is MDHEN and CDR2 is SYDVKM. CDR3 length: 11 residues. The CDR3 sequence: CASSTGTEAFF. The CDR3 DNA sequence: TGTGCCAGCAGTACAGGCACTGAAGCTTTCTTT.

This sequence joins TRBV27 and TRBJ1-3; possible D gene TRBD1, 5 bases. Trimming left V 11 bases short and J 4 bases short, with 9 bases between. The CDR3 consists of 11 residues. Germline CDR1 and CDR2: MNHEY and SMNVEV (reference sequence). The CDR3: CAGGGGNTIYF. The CDR3 DNA reads as TGTGCCGGGGGAGGGGGAAACACCATATATTTT.

V usage is TRBV4-1 and J usage is TRBJ1-5, with D possibly being TRBD1 (6 bases). CDR1 is MGHRA, CDR2 YSYEKL, per germline. Trimming shortened V by 0 bases and J by 7 bases, and 10 bases separated the two germline ends. CDR3 length: 14 residues. CDR3 sequence: CASSQDMGAQPQHF. The DNA of the CDR3 is TGCGCCAGCAGCCAAGATATGGGGGCACAGCCCCAGCATTTT.

V and J are TRBV18 and TRBJ1-1; D remains unclear. From germline, CDR1 is KGHSH and CDR2 LQKENI. The CDR3 is made up of 13 amino acids. The V and J ends lost 4 bases and 2 bases respectively, with 8 bases between them. The CDR3 sequence: CASSRQFNTEAFF. The CDR3 DNA reads as TGTGCCAGCTCACGGCAGTTTAACACTGAAGCTTTCTTT.

This chain links TRBV11-2 with TRBJ2-7; 10 positions match TRBD1. This CDR3 comprises 14 residues. V gave up 8 bases and J gave up 5 bases; unmatched junction bases: 9. Germline lookup yields CDR1 SGHAT and CDR2 FQNNGV. The CDR3 loop reads CASAGQGNRNEQYF. For the CDR3, the DNA is TGTGCCAGCGCGGGACAGGGGAACAGAAACGAGCAGTACTTC. Drawing the rest from reference TRBV11-2 and TRBJ2-7, the complete variable domain is EAGVAQSPRYKIIEKRQSVAFWCNPISGHATLYWYQQILGQGPKLLIQFQNNGVVDDSQLPKDRFSAERLKGVDSTLKIQPAKLEDSAVYLCASAGQGNRNEQYFGPGTRLTVT.

This clone occurred once. This sequence joins TRBV5-4 and TRBJ2-1, with D possibly TRBD2 on 6 matching bases. Germline CDR1 is SGHNT and CDR2 is YYREEE (reference sequence). With 3 bases removed from V and 1 base from J, the gap between germline ends came to 8 bases. This CDR3 has 14 residues. Here the CDR3 DNA reads TGTGCCAGCAGCTGGGGGACTTCCTACAATGAGCAGTTCTTC. Protein product: CASSWGTSYNEQFF. The full variable domain, rest sourced from reference TRBV5-4 and TRBJ2-1, is ETGVTQSPTHLIKTRGQQVTLRCSSQSGHNTVSWYQQALGQGPQFIFQYYREEENGRGNFPPRFSGLQFPNYSSELNVNALELDDSALYLCASSWGTSYNEQFFGPGTRLTVL.

V usage is TRBV27 and J usage is TRBJ1-1; 7 nucleotides match TRBD1. The length of the CDR3 is 15 residues. With V trimmed by 5 bases and J by 5 bases, 11 bases remained unmatched. From germline, CDR1 is MNHEY and CDR2 SMNVEV (reference sequence). The CDR3 nucleotides read TGTGCCAGCAGTCCATTATCACAGGGGCATACTGAAGCTTTCTTT. Translation: CASSPLSQGHTEAFF.

The chain joins TRBV5-1 to TRBJ2-5, with 12 bases that match TRBD1. The V segment lost 0 bases and the J segment 1 base; nucleotides outside the gene matches: 7. CDR3 length: 18 amino acids. Looked up from germline, CDR1 is SGHRS and CDR2 is YFSETQ. This CDR3 is CASSLDGTGGRPQETQYF. The CDR3 coding sequence is TGCGCCAGCAGCTTGGATGGGACAGGGGGCCGGCCCCAAGAGACCCAGTACTTC. Looking up the rest from reference TRBV5-1 and TRBJ2-5 gives the full variable domain: KAGVTQTPRYLIKTRGQQVTLSCSPISGHRSVSWYQQTPGQGLQFLFEYFSETQRNKGNFPGRFSGRQFSNSRSEMNVSTLELGDSALYLCASSLDGTGGRPQETQYFGPGTRLLVL.

The V and J genes are TRBV5-4 and TRBJ2-7, with 10 bases matching TRBD1. Trimming took 2 bases from V and 6 from J; bases not matched to a gene: 8. The V gene's germline CDR1 is SGHNT and CDR2 YYREEE (reference sequence). The CDR3 totals 15 residues. Written as DNA, the CDR3 is TGTGCCAGCAGCTTAGTTGGGACAGGGGCCTCCGAGCAGTACTTC. It translates to CASSLVGTGASEQYF.

V gene TRBV28 combines with J gene TRBJ2-2; TRBD1 matches 8 bases. The CDR3 is made up of 15 amino acids. Germline V gene data show CDR1 as MDHEN and CDR2 as SYDVKM. With 6 bases clipped from V and 1 base from J, the junction kept 4 bases outside the gene matches. The CDR3 DNA reads TGTGCCAGCAGACGGACAGGGTGGAACACCGGGGAGCTGTTTTTT. This translates into CASRRTGWNTGELFF.